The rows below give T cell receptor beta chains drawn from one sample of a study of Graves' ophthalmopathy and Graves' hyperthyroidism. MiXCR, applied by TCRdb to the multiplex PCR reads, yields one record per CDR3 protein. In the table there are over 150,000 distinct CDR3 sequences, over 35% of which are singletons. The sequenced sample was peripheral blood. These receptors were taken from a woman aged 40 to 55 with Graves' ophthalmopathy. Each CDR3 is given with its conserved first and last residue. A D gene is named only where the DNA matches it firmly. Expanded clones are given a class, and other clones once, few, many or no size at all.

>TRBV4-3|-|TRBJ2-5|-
TGCGCCAGCAGCCAAGATTGGGCTAGCGAACAGACCCAGTACTTC
CASSQDWASEQTQYF
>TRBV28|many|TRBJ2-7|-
TGTGCCAGCAGTTTACAGGTGGGCCTGACCTACGAGCAGTACTTC
CASSLQVGLTYEQYF
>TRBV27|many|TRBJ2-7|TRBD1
TGTGCCAGCAGTTTATCCCATCCGGGACAGGGCTACGAGCAGTACTTC
CASSLSHPGQGYEQYF
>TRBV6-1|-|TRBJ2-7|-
TGTGCCAGCAGTGAGGGGGGGCTCTCCTACGAGCAGTACTTC
CASSEGGLSYEQYF
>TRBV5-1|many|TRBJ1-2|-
TGCGCCAGCAGCCCCGGGACGGTTGGGGCTAACTATGGCTACACCTTC
CASSPGTVGANYGYTF
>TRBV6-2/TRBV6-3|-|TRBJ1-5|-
TGTGCCAGCAGTTACCTCAATAGCAATCAGCCCCAGCATTTT
CASSYLNSNQPQHF
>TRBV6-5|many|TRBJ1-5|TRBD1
TGTGCCAGCAGTCCAATCGGGACAGGGAACGGTCAGCCCCAGCATTTT
CASSPIGTGNGQPQHF
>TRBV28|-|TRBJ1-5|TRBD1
TGTGCCAGCAGTTTAGTAGCAGGGGGAGAAAGTATAGCAGCGATGCATCAGCCCCAGCATTTT
CASSLVAGGESIAAMHQPQHF
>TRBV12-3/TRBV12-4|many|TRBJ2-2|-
TGTGCCAGCAGTCTCTCCGCAGGGGAGCTGTTTTTT
CASSLSAGELFF
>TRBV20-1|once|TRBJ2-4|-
TGCAGTGCCCCAACAAGTAGTCTTGGTGACATTCAGTACTTC
CSAPTSSLGDIQYF
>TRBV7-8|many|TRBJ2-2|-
TGTGCCAGCAGCCGAGACCGGGACTCCCCCCGGGAGCTGTTTTTT
CASSRDRDSPRELFF
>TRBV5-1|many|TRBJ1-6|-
TGCGCCAGCAGCTTGAGGGGGAGCGATTCACCCCTCCACTTT
CASSLRGSDSPLHF
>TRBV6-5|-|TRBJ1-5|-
TGTGCCAGCAGTTACTCGAGAGTCAATCAGCCCCAGCATTTT
CASSYSRVNQPQHF